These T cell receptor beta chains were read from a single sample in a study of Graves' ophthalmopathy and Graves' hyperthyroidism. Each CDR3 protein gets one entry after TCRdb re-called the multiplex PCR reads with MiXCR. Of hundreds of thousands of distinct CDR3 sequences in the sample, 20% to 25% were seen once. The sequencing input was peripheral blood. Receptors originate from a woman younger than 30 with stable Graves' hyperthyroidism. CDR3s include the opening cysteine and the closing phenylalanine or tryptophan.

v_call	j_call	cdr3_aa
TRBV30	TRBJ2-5	CAWRKLAGGETQYF
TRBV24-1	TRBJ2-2	CATRSSTDSNTGELFF
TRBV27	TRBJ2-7	CASSLHRLEGEQYF
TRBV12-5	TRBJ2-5	CASRGIQETQYF
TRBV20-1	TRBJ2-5	CSAMGPGETQYF
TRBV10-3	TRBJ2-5	CATQGGETQYF
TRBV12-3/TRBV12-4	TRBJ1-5	CASTQYVDQPQHF
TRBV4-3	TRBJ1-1	CASSQYGGVEAFF
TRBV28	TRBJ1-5	CASKPPRDRRNQPQHF
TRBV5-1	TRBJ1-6	CASSMEPGQGSRSPLHF
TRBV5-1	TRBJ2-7	CASSLGHSVDYEQYF
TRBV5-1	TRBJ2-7	CASTPGTSGYEQYF
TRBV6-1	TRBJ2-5	CASSPGRRDQETQYF
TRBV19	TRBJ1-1	CASSNGGRLMNTEAFF
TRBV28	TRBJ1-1	CASSPAGTGGRYTEAFF
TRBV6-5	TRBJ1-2	CASSPRGQGGTYGYTF
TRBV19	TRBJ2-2	CASSQDRDDGELFF
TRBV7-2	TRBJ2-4	CASSLTRAYKNIQYF
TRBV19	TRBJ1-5	CASRRQGGSGNQPQHF
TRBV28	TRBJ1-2	CASSFGRGHGYTF
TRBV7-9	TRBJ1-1	CASSLGLRTEAFF
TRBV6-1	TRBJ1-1	CASSSDGDTEAFF
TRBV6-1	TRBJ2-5	CASTRRVLLQETQYF
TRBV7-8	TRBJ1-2	CASSLDPGGGYTF
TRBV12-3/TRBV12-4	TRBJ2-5	CASSLVWVGETQYF
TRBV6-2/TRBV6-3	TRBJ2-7	CASSLRASQQGAEQYF
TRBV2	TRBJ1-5	CASTGTDSNQPQHF
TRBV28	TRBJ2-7	CASSPPAGVIPYEQYF
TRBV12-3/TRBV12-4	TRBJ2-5	CASGEATGPGETQYF
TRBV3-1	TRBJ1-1	CASSQDLTGGGAYTEAFF
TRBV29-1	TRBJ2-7	CSVGGLASSYEQYF
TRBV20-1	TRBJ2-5	CSVCWGETQYF
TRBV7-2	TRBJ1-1	CASSRWTRGVEAFF
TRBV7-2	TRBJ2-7	CASSLDRALTYEQYF
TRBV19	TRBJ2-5	CASRKAEETQYF
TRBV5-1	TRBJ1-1	CASRGSMNTEAFF
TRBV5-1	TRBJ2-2	CASSLVLAGGTGELFF
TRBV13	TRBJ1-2	CASSLRGSGYGYTF
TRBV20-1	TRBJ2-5	CSASAGTGVETQYF
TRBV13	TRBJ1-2	CASSTRGRPYGYTF
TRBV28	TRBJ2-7	CASSLPRTGGNYEQYF
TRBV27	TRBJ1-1	CASSALVGGTEAFF
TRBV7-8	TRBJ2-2	CASSPTKAGELFF
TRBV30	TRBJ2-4	CAWEDRLIKYF